Presented here are 25 T cell receptor beta chains from one specimen sequenced in a study of response to subunit inactivated influenza vaccine. TCRdb redid the calling of the RT-PCR reads with MiXCR, one entry per CDR3 protein. The sample lists some 570,000 distinct CDR3 sequences, roughly 10% seen once, with 11% in the top ten. This same sample was also taken into another study, of T cells expressing NK-cell markers. From that paper: Libraries used 5'RACE template switching adding universal primer site and UMIs.

The sample here was PBMCs from blood, taken on the day of vaccination. These receptors were taken from a man over 45 who received an inactivated influenza vaccine.

In its sample, this clonotype was seen a few times. This chain joins TRBV20-1 and TRBJ2-3; D gene ambiguous. The CDR3 sequence is 11 residues long. Trimming removed 0 bases at V and 13 bases at J, with 11 bases between. Germline V gene sequence: CDR1 DFQATT, CDR2 SNEGSKA (reference sequence). CDR3 nucleotides: TGCAGTGCTAGAGATTCCACAAGGGAGTATTTT. Amino acid sequence: CSARDSTREYF.

At least ten counts were recorded for this clonotype. The chain combines TRBV5-1 with TRBJ2-1; 8 bases are a match to TRBD2. The CDR3 runs to 19 residues. V shed 0 bases, J shed 8 bases, and the junction held 19 bases outside the gene matches. Germline values: CDR1 SGHRS, CDR2 YFSETQ. The CDR3 reads CASSLVGGIGGLVIDEQFF. The CDR3, as DNA: TGCGCCAGCAGCTTGGTCGGGGGAATCGGGGGACTAGTCATCGATGAGCAGTTCTTC.

This clonotype was recorded a few times. An end of the junction differs from the germline gene, which may be a read error. The chain recombines TRBV4-1 with TRBJ2-5; 7 bases match TRBD1. Germline V lookup: CDR1 MGHRA, CDR2 YSYEKL. This CDR3 comprises 17 residues. The CDR3 reads CASSQDFGTATRESQYF. The CDR3 DNA follows: TGCGCCAGCAGCCAAGATTTTGGGACAGCCACAAGAGAGTCCCAGTACTTC.

This clonotype was found a few times. The V call is TRBV20-1, the J call TRBJ1-2, with D possibly matching TRBD1 (6 bases). CDR3 size: 13 residues. Trimming pared 5 bases from V and 4 bases from J, leaving 14 bases between. Per germline, CDR1 DFQATT and CDR2 SNEGSKA (reference sequence). The CDR3 loop is CSAGEGGGYGYTF. CDR3 DNA: TGCAGTGCTGGGGAGGGGGGTGGCTATGGCTACACCTTC.

This clonotype showed up just a few times. The V and J genes are TRBV9 and TRBJ2-3, with D perhaps TRBD2 (7 bases). In germline, CDR1 is SGDLS, CDR2 YYNGEE. The V end lost 6 bases, the J end lost 3 bases, and 17 bases lay between the germline ends. The CDR3 is 15 residues long. In nucleotides, the CDR3 is TGTGCCAGCAAAAAGGGGGGGGGGCGGACAGATACGCAGTATTTT. Amino acids: CASKKGGGRTDTQYF. Drawing the rest from reference TRBV9 and TRBJ2-3, the complete variable domain is DSGVTQTPKHLITATGQRVTLRCSPRSGDLSVYWYQQSLDQGLQFLIQYYNGEERAKGNILERFSAQQFPDLHSELNLSSLELGDSALYFCASKKGGGRTDTQYFGPGTRLTVL.

Only a few counts were recorded for this clonotype. The J gene is TRBJ1-1, the V gene TRBV20-1; no clear D. V gave up 3 bases and J gave up 1 base, with 12 bases separating them. Germline V gene lookup returns CDR1 DFQATT and CDR2 SNEGSKA (reference sequence). The length of the CDR3 is 14 residues. CDR3 sequence (DNA): TGCAGTGCTAGGGGAGCGGCCGAGAACACTGAAGCTTTCTTT. As protein: CSARGAAENTEAFF.

This sequence joins TRBV4-2 and TRBJ2-5; the D gene is possibly TRBD1 (5 bases). Germline V gene sequence: CDR1 LGHNA, CDR2 YNFKEQ. This CDR3 contains 13 residues. Trimming pared 1 base from V and 5 bases from J, leaving 8 bases between. The CDR3 coding sequence is TGTGCCAGCAGCCAAGGGGGCATGGAGACCCAGTACTTC. Translating gives CASSQGGMETQYF.

The rearrangement joins TRBV24-1 to TRBJ2-7; D may match TRBD1 or TRBD2 (5 bases each). There are 12 residues in the CDR3. V shed 7 bases and J shed 8 bases, with 14 bases lying between them. Germline V gene sequence: CDR1 KGHDR, CDR2 SFDVKD. Written as DNA, the CDR3 is TGTGCCACCAGGAAGGGCGAGGGGCAGCAGTACTTC. Its translation: CATRKGEGQQYF.

V gene TRBV6-1 combines with J gene TRBJ2-5; D possibly corresponds to TRBD2 (5 bases). Trimming shortened V by 1 base and J by 5 bases, and 14 bases separated the two germline ends. The CDR3 length is 15 residues. The germline CDR1 and CDR2 sequences are MNHNS and SASEGT. CDR3 protein: CASSEVYGMGETQYF. CDR3 in DNA: TGTGCCAGCAGTGAAGTTTACGGGATGGGCGAGACCCAGTACTTC.

This rearrangement joins TRBV5-1 to TRBJ2-7, with 8 bases matching TRBD1. CDR1 and CDR2 (germline): SGHRS, YFSETQ. The CDR3 runs 15 residues. The V gene end was trimmed by 3 bases and the J gene end by 3 bases; junction bases not matched to a gene: 8. The CDR3 loop is CASSSGTGGIYEQYF. Here the CDR3 DNA reads TGCGCCAGCAGCTCCGGGACAGGAGGTATCTACGAGCAGTACTTC.

V usage is TRBV5-6 and J usage is TRBJ2-5; 10 positions match TRBD1. J gave up 5 bases and V 5 bases, and 9 bases lay outside the gene matches. This CDR3 contains 15 residues. Germline-derived CDR1 and CDR2 are SGHDT and YYEEEE. The CDR3 protein is CASRRPGQGSETQYF. In DNA form, the CDR3 reads TGTGCCAGCAGGAGACCGGGACAGGGGTCGGAGACCCAGTACTTC.

The CDR3 spells CASSVTGDNEQFF. CDR3 DNA: TGTGCCAGCAGCGTCACAGGGGACAATGAGCAGTTCTTC. V and J are TRBV7-2 and TRBJ2-1; TRBD1 agrees at 7 bases. The CDR3 contains 13 residues. Unmatched junction bases numbered 3, after V lost 5 bases and J lost 5 bases. The germline CDR1 and CDR2 sequences are SGHTA and FQGNSA.

This clonotype has at least ten counts. The genes are TRBV12-3 or TRBV12-4 and TRBJ2-5, with D uncertain. V gave up 6 bases and J gave up 5 bases, with 10 bases separating them. This CDR3 comprises 12 residues. The CDR3 loop reads CASSNTGETQYF. The DNA of the CDR3 is TGTGCCAGCAGCAATACTGGGGAGACCCAGTACTTC.

This chain links TRBV5-1 with TRBJ1-1, with a weak D call TRBD1 (6 bases). Germline V gene lookup returns CDR1 SGHRS and CDR2 YFSETQ. V lost 1 base and J 3 bases, leaving 13 bases between the germline ends. This CDR3 has 15 amino acids. The CDR3 DNA follows: TGCGCCAGCAGCTTGTTTGGGGGCTCGGACACTGAAGCTTTCTTT. This codes for CASSLFGGSDTEAFF.

This rearrangement joins TRBV20-1 to TRBJ2-2; D might be TRBD1 or TRBD2, each matching 5 bases. The CDR3 is 14 amino acids. The V end was cut by 4 bases, the J end by 1 base, with 10 bases between. CDR1 is DFQATT, CDR2 SNEGSKA, per germline (reference sequence). DNA of the CDR3: TGCAGTGCTACAGGGAGATTGAACACCGGGGAGCTGTTTTTT. Translating it yields CSATGRLNTGELFF.

CDR3 sequence: CASSLGTGQEAFF. The CDR3 nucleotides read TGTGCCAGCAGCTTAGGGACAGGCCAGGAAGCTTTCTTT. V gene TRBV7-9 combines with J gene TRBJ1-1, with TRBD1 matching 7 bases. Germline trimming cut 1 base from V and 8 bases from J; bases unmatched to any gene: 4. From germline, CDR1 is SEHNR and CDR2 FQNEAQ (reference sequence). This CDR3 is 13 amino acids long.

The table lists this clonotype with a few counts. J is TRBJ1-5 and V is TRBV7-2, with D possibly TRBD1 on 6 matching bases. Germline values: CDR1 SGHTA, CDR2 FQGNSA. V shed 2 bases and J shed 6 bases, with 17 bases lying between them. The CDR3 consists of 16 residues. The CDR3 protein is CASSLSWQGRSQPQHF. CDR3 coding DNA: TGTGCCAGCAGCTTAAGTTGGCAGGGGCGAAGTCAGCCCCAGCATTTT.

The table lists this clonotype with many counts. The rearrangement links TRBV29-1 to TRBJ2-5; TRBD1 aligns across 8 bases. There are 15 residues in the CDR3. V shed 3 bases, J shed 2 bases, and the junction held 8 bases outside the gene matches. Germline V CDR1 and CDR2: SQVTM, ANQGSEA. CDR3 residues: CSVDGDRNPQETQYF. The CDR3 coding sequence is TGCAGCGTTGATGGGGACAGGAACCCACAAGAGACCCAGTACTTC.

The V call is TRBV7-9, the J call TRBJ2-4; tentatively, D is TRBD2 (5 bases). The CDR3 runs 16 residues. Between the trimmed V and J ends, which lost 4 bases and 1 base, there was a span of 14 bases. The germline gives CDR1 SEHNR, CDR2 FQNEAQ (reference sequence). The CDR3 protein is CASSSLDSTAKNIQYF. As DNA, the CDR3 is TGTGCCAGCAGCTCTCTGGACTCCACGGCCAAAAACATTCAGTACTTC. The variable domain in full, with the rest retrieved from reference TRBV7-9 and TRBJ2-4, is DTGVSQNPRHKITKRGQNVTFRCDPISEHNRLYWYRQTLGQGPEFLTYFQNEAQLEKSRLLSDRFSAERPKGSFSTLEIQRTEQGDSAMYLCASSSLDSTAKNIQYFGAGTRLSVL.

There are many counts of this clonotype. The V call is TRBV4-3, the J call TRBJ2-2; no firm D call. The germline V gene encodes CDR1 LGHNA and CDR2 YSLEER. The CDR3 contains 13 residues. V lost 3 bases and J lost 6, with 8 bases in between. For the CDR3, the DNA is TGCGCCAGCAGCCAGCTATATGCCGGGGAGCTGTTTTTT. Its protein is CASSQLYAGELFF.

The table lists this clonotype with a few counts. The chain links TRBV7-2 to TRBJ2-3; 11 nucleotides align to TRBD2. This CDR3 spans 17 amino acids. The trim removed 7 bases at V and 3 bases at J, leaving 12 bases unmatched. Looked up from germline, CDR1 is SGHTA and CDR2 is FQGNSA. CDR3 loop: CASTYGTSGSPTDTQYF. In nucleotides, the CDR3 is TGTGCCAGCACCTATGGTACTAGCGGGAGCCCTACAGATACGCAGTATTTT.

This clonotype was counted at least ten times. V gene TRBV6-6 combines with J gene TRBJ2-5; D remains unclear. Per germline, CDR1 MNHNY and CDR2 SVGAGI (reference sequence). V was trimmed by 0 bases and J by 4 bases, leaving 3 bases between them. CDR3 length: 12 residues. The CDR3 DNA sequence: TGTGCCAGCAGTTACTCACGAGAGACCCAGTACTTC. Its protein product is CASSYSRETQYF.

This clonotype has only a few counts. This chain connects TRBV10-3 to TRBJ2-5; D is ambiguous. V dropped 0 bases and J dropped 4 bases, with 12 bases sitting between them. Germline V gene lookup returns CDR1 ENHRY and CDR2 SYGVKD. The CDR3 length is 15 residues. The CDR3 DNA follows: TGTGCCATCAGTGAGTCGGTTGCGTGGGCAGAGACCCAGTACTTC. Translation: CAISESVAWAETQYF.

The chain has TRBV2 and TRBJ2-3; D is perhaps TRBD2 (6 bases). The V end lost 0 bases, the J end lost 2 bases, and 12 bases lay between the germline ends. This CDR3 is built from 16 residues. From germline, CDR1 is SNHLY and CDR2 FYNNEI. CDR3 protein: CASSEASGTNTDTQYF. CDR3 DNA sequence: TGTGCCAGCAGTGAAGCTAGCGGAACAAACACAGATACGCAGTATTTT.

The gene calls are TRBV6-5 and TRBJ2-7; either TRBD1 or TRBD2 may supply D (5 bases each). Trimming removed 7 bases from V and 6 bases from J, with 13 bases in between. This CDR3 comprises 12 residues. The germline V gene has CDR1 MNHEY and CDR2 SVGAGI. The CDR3 DNA is TGTGCCAGCACCGGGACGGGCGGCGAGCAGTACTTC. As protein: CASTGTGGEQYF.